The 9 T cell receptor beta chains listed next were all sequenced from one sample in a study of T-cell reconstitution after alpha-beta-depleted transplantation in children. Using unique molecular identifiers, the investigators prepared the TCRbeta library. Each CDR3 protein gets one entry after TCRdb re-called the PCR reads with MiXCR. Found here are 500,000 to 750,000 distinct CDR3 sequences, under 15% of them singletons; the top ten hold 2% to 2.5%. The sequenced sample was PBMCs, mostly from graft donor cells, obtained 360 days after TCRalphabeta/CD19-depleted stem cell transplant. These TCRs come from a male patient younger than 18 who had a stem cell transplant for acute myeloid leukemia, so the T cells may come from the graft donor.

This clonotype showed up many times. The V gene is TRBV12-3 or TRBV12-4, the J gene TRBJ2-1, with D possibly called TRBD1 or TRBD2 (5 bases each). V lost 5 bases and J lost 9, with 20 bases in between. The CDR3 totals 15 residues. The CDR3: CASSISGTPFGEQFF. The DNA of the CDR3 is TGTGCCAGCAGTATCTCCGGGACCCCGTTCGGTGAGCAGTTCTTC.

The CDR3 sequence is CASNLADTQYF. The CDR3 DNA is TGTGCCAGCAACTTAGCAGATACGCAGTATTTT. This chain uses TRBV12-3 or TRBV12-4 with TRBJ2-3; D gene unclear. The CDR3 spans 11 residues. The V gene lost 7 bases and the J gene lost 4 bases, with 6 bases spanning the gap.

This clonotype was found a few times. The chain employs TRBV29-1 and TRBJ2-7; weak D call: TRBD2 (7 bases). The CDR3 extends over 18 amino acids. V gave up 0 bases and J gave up 3 bases, with 24 bases separating them. CDR1 is SQVTM and CDR2 is ANQGSEA in the germline V gene. The CDR3 protein is CSVEDWGGDRTRGYEQYF. CDR3 in DNA: TGCAGCGTTGAAGATTGGGGGGGTGACAGGACTAGGGGCTACGAGCAGTACTTC.

This clonotype showed up just a few times. The V gene is TRBV29-1, the J gene TRBJ2-1, with D possibly matching TRBD1 (6 bases). CDR1 is SQVTM, CDR2 ANQGSEA, per germline. The CDR3 covers 15 residues. V was shortened by 4 bases and J by 2 bases, with 15 bases between the two germline ends. The CDR3, as DNA: TGCAGCGTTGTATACTTTAGGACAGCCTACAATGAGCAGTTCTTC. It encodes CSVVYFRTAYNEQFF.

This chain connects TRBV20-1 to TRBJ1-5; 7 bases map to TRBD1. CDR3 length: 13 residues. The J segment lost 9 bases and the V segment lost 3 bases, leaving 8 bases of the junction unmatched. CDR1 is DFQATT, CDR2 SNEGSKA, per germline (reference sequence). CDR3: CSASVTGFWPQHF. In DNA, the CDR3 is TGCAGTGCTAGTGTGACAGGGTTTTGGCCCCAGCATTTT.

This clonotype came up many times. The chain is built from TRBV29-1 and TRBJ2-1; D perhaps matches TRBD2 (6 bases). This CDR3 is built from 16 residues. V shed 2 bases and J shed 4 bases, with 18 bases lying between them. Germline V gene sequence: CDR1 SQVTM, CDR2 ANQGSEA. The CDR3 DNA is TGCAGCGTTGAAAGTCGAGGGGCGGGAATTTACAATGAGCAGTTCTTC. This sequence encodes CSVESRGAGIYNEQFF.

The chain couples TRBV4-3 to TRBJ2-1; D is possibly TRBD2 (6 bases). The CDR3 contains 17 residues. The V gene lost 4 bases and the J gene lost 5 bases, with 21 bases spanning the gap. Germline-derived CDR1 and CDR2 are LGHNA and YSLEER. CDR3 loop: CASSRIPEGPWDNEQFF. In DNA form, the CDR3 reads TGCGCCAGCAGCCGAATCCCGGAGGGGCCTTGGGACAATGAGCAGTTCTTC.

This clonotype was counted only a few times. The chain is built from TRBV19 and TRBJ2-1; TRBD2 matches at 8 bases. Germline CDR1 and CDR2: LNHDA and SQIVND (reference sequence). This CDR3 contains 15 residues. With 5 bases clipped from V and 5 bases from J, the junction kept 8 bases outside the gene matches. CDR3 sequence: CASSATGGPHNEQFF. In DNA form, the CDR3 reads TGTGCCAGTAGTGCCACGGGAGGGCCCCACAATGAGCAGTTCTTC. The full variable domain, its missing parts supplied by reference TRBV19 and TRBJ2-1, is DGGITQSPKYLFRKEGQNVTLSCEQNLNHDAMYWYRQDPGQGLRLIYYSQIVNDFQKGDIAEGYSVSREKKESFPLTVTSAQKNPTAFYLCASSATGGPHNEQFFGPGTRLTVL.

The chain employs TRBV28 and TRBJ1-2, with 9 positions matching TRBD1. V was pared by 2 bases and J by 4 bases, with 8 bases of the junction left unmatched. This CDR3 is built from 16 residues. Looked up from germline, CDR1 is MDHEN and CDR2 is SYDVKM. The CDR3 reads CASSLRGTGMVYGYTF. As DNA, the CDR3 is TGTGCCAGCAGTTTAAGGGGGACAGGGATGGTCTATGGCTACACCTTC.